Listed below are T cell receptor beta chains from one sample, sequenced in a study of cytomegalovirus exposure and HLA in healthy donors. Using immunoSEQ multiplex PCR, the repertoire was profiled, and TCRdb retains in-frame clones only, with some absent. Here the sample spans some 79,000 clones, 60% to 85% being singletons. Sequencing used PBMCs. The origin of the receptors is a male donor in good health and CMV-seropositive. The CDR3 runs from the conserved cysteine through the conserved F or W. The D gene is left open where the match is weak. Only some rows state a clone size, as once, few, many or a class for expanded clones.

d_call clone_size j_call v_call cdr3_aa cdr3_nt
TRBD1 . TRBJ2-7 TRBV18 CASSRDRGEQYF TGTGCCAGCTCAAGGGACAGGGGAGAGCAGTACTTC
TRBD1 . TRBJ1-2 TRBV5-1 CASSDGQGYGYTF TGCGCCAGCAGCGATGGACAGGGTTATGGCTACACCTTC
TRBD1 . TRBJ2-7 TRBV6-5 CASSYSQGAGEQYF TGTGCCAGCAGTTACTCCCAGGGGGCGGGAGAGCAGTACTTC
. . TRBJ1-1 TRBV5-1 CASSPREGGNTEAFF TGCGCCAGCAGCCCACGGGAGGGTGGGAACACTGAAGCTTTCTTT
. . TRBJ2-7 TRBV5-6 CASSSQSGMAYEQYF TGTGCCAGCAGCTCTCAGTCAGGCATGGCCTACGAGCAGTACTTC
TRBD1 few TRBJ2-7 TRBV27 CASSSTYRDSSYEQYF TGTGCCAGCAGTTCCACATACCGGGACAGCTCCTACGAGCAGTACTTC
. . TRBJ1-1 TRBV7-2 CASRTVAGGAEAFF TGTGCCAGCAGGACTGTGGCCGGCGGGGCTGAAGCTTTCTTT
. . TRBJ2-1 TRBV27 CASSLTPGPGNEQFF TGTGCCAGCAGTTTAACTCCAGGGCCGGGCAATGAGCAGTTCTTC
. . TRBJ2-2 TRBV5-1 CASSQEVPGTGELFF TGCGCCAGCAGCCAAGAGGTCCCGGGGACCGGGGAGCTGTTTTTT
TRBD2 . TRBJ2-1 TRBV4-1 CASSQSGIRIDNEQFF TGCGCCAGCAGCCAGAGCGGGATAAGGATAGACAATGAGCAGTTCTTC
. few TRBJ1-1 TRBV6-4 CASSDNRENTEAFF TGTGCCAGCAGTGACAACAGGGAGAACACTGAAGCTTTCTTT
. . TRBJ1-2 TRBV27 CASSLSPTGSGGYTF TGTGCCAGCAGTTTATCCCCTACAGGGAGCGGTGGCTACACCTTC
TRBD1 . TRBJ2-5 TRBV6-1 CASSPGGLYQETQYF TGTGCCAGCAGTCCAGGGGGCCTGTACCAAGAGACCCAGTACTTC
TRBD1 . TRBJ2-7 TRBV19 CACGQGTGEQYF TGTGCCTGCGGACAGGGGACTGGCGAGCAGTACTTC
TRBD2 . TRBJ2-2 TRBV5-1 CASSLEVAGRNTGELFF TGCGCCAGCAGCTTGGAGGTAGCGGGGAGGAACACCGGGGAGCTGTTTTTT
. . TRBJ2-2 TRBV7-2 CASSLDSSVAGELFF TGTGCCAGCAGCTTAGACTCTAGCGTCGCCGGGGAGCTGTTTTTT
. . TRBJ2-5 TRBV5-5 CASSLDPGTFQETQYF TGTGCCAGCAGCTTGGACCCAGGGACATTCCAAGAGACCCAGTACTTC
. few TRBJ1-5 TRBV2 CASTAGQFNQPQHF TGTGCCAGCACCGCTGGACAGTTCAATCAGCCCCAGCATTTT
. . TRBJ2-3 TRBV6-6 CASSGLYTDTQYF TGTGCCAGCAGTGGACTGTACACAGATACGCAGTATTTT
. . TRBJ2-3 TRBV5-1 CASSFGPLPDTQYF TGCGCCAGCAGCTTCGGTCCTCTACCAGATACGCAGTATTTT
. . TRBJ2-7 TRBV5-6 CASSLGAQDFREQYF TGTGCCAGCAGCTTGGGCGCGCAGGACTTTCGCGAGCAGTACTTC
. . TRBJ2-5 TRBV7-2 CASSFGFTGVGETQYF TGTGCCAGCAGCTTTGGTTTTACAGGTGTGGGAGAGACCCAGTACTTC
. once TRBJ1-2 TRBV7-9 CSSSHKVGARNYGYTF TGTTCCAGCAGCCATAAAGTCGGAGCCAGAAACTATGGCTACACCTTC
. . TRBJ2-2 TRBV5-1 CASSLERGSNTGELFF TGCGCCAGCAGCTTGGAAAGGGGCTCGAACACCGGGGAGCTGTTTTTT
. few TRBJ1-3 TRBV9 CASSAETGFSGNTIYF TGTGCCAGCAGCGCCGAGACAGGTTTCTCTGGAAACACCATATATTTT
TRBD1 . TRBJ2-7 TRBV4-1 CASSYPGTGDHEQYF TGCGCCAGCAGCTACCCCGGGACAGGGGATCACGAGCAGTACTTC
. . TRBJ1-1 TRBV5-8 CASSLVTLNTEAFF TGTGCCAGCAGCTTGGTCACTTTGAACACTGAAGCTTTCTTT
TRBD1 . TRBJ2-7 TRBV27 CASSLRGPVSYEQYF TGTGCCAGCAGTTTGAGGGGGCCTGTCTCCTACGAGCAGTACTTC
. once TRBJ2-1 TRBV19 CASSIGLRGGAYNEQFF TGTGCCAGTAGTATAGGCCTGAGGGGCGGGGCCTACAATGAGCAGTTCTTC
TRBD2 . TRBJ2-1 TRBV18 CASSPLLRGGRGYNEQFF TGTGCCAGCTCACCACTGCTGCGGGGGGGCCGAGGATACAATGAGCAGTTCTTC
. . TRBJ1-2 TRBV6-5 CASSYSRGGYGYTF TGTGCCAGCAGTTACTCTCGGGGGGGCTATGGCTACACCTTC
. . TRBJ2-2 TRBV15 CATSGRGGELFF TGTGCCACCAGCGGAAGGGGCGGGGAGCTGTTTTTT
. few TRBJ1-1 TRBV19 CASSIAGVDTEAFF TGTGCCAGTAGTATAGCAGGGGTGGACACTGAAGCTTTCTTT
TRBD2 . TRBJ2-1 TRBV5-1 CASGNPGGNEQFF TGCGCCAGCGGAAACCCGGGGGGGAATGAGCAGTTCTTC
. . TRBJ1-6 TRBV18 CASTNRVRGNSPLHF TGTGCCAGCACCAACAGGGTTAGGGGTAATTCACCCCTCCACTTT
. . TRBJ2-1 TRBV28 CASHYQGSNEQFF TGTGCCAGCCACTACCAGGGTTCCAATGAGCAGTTCTTC
TRBD1 . TRBJ1-1 TRBV28 CASLTPGTGGDTEAFF TGTGCCAGCCTCACACCCGGGACAGGAGGAGACACTGAAGCTTTCTTT